This T cell receptor (beta chain) was recovered during a study of T cells in Graves' hyperthyroidism and ophthalmopathy. The CDR3 is 14 amino acids. Germline CDR1 SGHDT, CDR2 YYEEEE. The junction had 8 bases not matched to a gene; V was cut back by 0 bases and J by 9 bases. General study findings and limits: The model identified upcoming ophthalmopathy a median approximately six months ahead of onset.

The investigators amplified TCR beta CDR3 regions from RNA transcripts. Primed by the HTBI set, a first-round RT-PCR was run on the TCR CDR3. TCRdb passed the multiplex PCR reads through MiXCR, listing each CDR3 protein once. The profile shows about 840,000 distinct CDR3 sequences, over 35% of them singletons. A few counts support this clonotype. Its matching antigen is unknown. It was considered stable Graves' hyperthyroidism when ophthalmopathy did not progress within 18 months. Hyperthyroidism had been newly diagnosed in patients aged 18 to 65, and its duration was under 2 months. PBMCs stemmed from under 11 ml fresh peripheral blood.

Input material: blood. This TCR derives from a man in his late teens or twenties with Graves' hyperthyroidism. The chain links TRBV5-6 to TRBJ2-5, with 7 bases lining up with TRBD1. The CDR3 DNA sequence: TGTGCCAGCAGCTTGGCAGGGGGACGTGAGGCCCAGTACTTC. Residues: CASSLAGGREAQYF.